The T cell receptor (beta chain) described here comes from a study of blood T cell repertoires in COVID-19. The repertoire was sequenced with immunoSEQ multiplex PCR; TCRdb's copy has only in-frame clones and lacks some. The data contain 95,000 or so clones, under 85% of them seen just once; the ten biggest clones take up 20% to 25%. V shed 4 bases and J shed 1 base, with 19 bases lying between them. Germline CDR1 is MDHEN and CDR2 is SYDVKM. This CDR3 comprises 17 residues. The sequencing input was peripheral blood. The clonotype was recovered from a human donor in a cohort sampled during active COVID-19. The rearrangement links TRBV28 to TRBJ1-2; D possibly corresponds to TRBD1 (6 bases). CDR3 nucleotides: TGTGCCAGCAGTTCTACTACCGGGACAACCTTTAACTATGGCTACACCTTC. This sequence encodes CASSSTTGTTFNYGYTF.